This TCR beta chain was captured by sequencing in a study of CD8+ T cells in alopecia areata. RNA extraction and reverse transcription yielded cDNA as sequencing template. Libraries were prepared by immunoSEQ multiplex PCR; TCRdb keeps only in-frame clonotypes and omits some of them. The sample shows 110,000 to 150,000 clones, around two thirds of them seen only once. This clonotype was obtained from a human donor in good health. Sequenced sample: CD8+ T cells sorted from blood.

CDR3 nucleotide sequence: TGTGCCAGCAGGAAACTAGCGGAAAACTACAATGAGCAGTTCTTC. This codes for CASRKLAENYNEQFF. The V call is TRBV6-5, the J call TRBJ2-1, with 8 bases that match TRBD2. The germline CDR1 and CDR2 sequences are MNHEY and SVGAGI. The CDR3 contains 15 residues. Trimming removed 6 bases from V and 3 bases from J; junction bases left unmatched: 7.